A single sample is the source of the 24 T cell receptor beta chains below, sequenced in a study of T cells after yellow fever vaccination (dated by TCRdb to between 2018 and 2021). Receptors were amplified or captured by 5' RACE. The sequencer listed for this sample is Illumina HiSeq 2500. The public reads were quality trimmed at Q25 with fastp and then assembled into clones with MiXCR by TCRdb, keeping productive beta chains. Identical CDR3 proteins give one entry, which carries the most common genes and DNA. The sample has 450,000 to 550,000 distinct CDR3 sequences on record, roughly 22% of them singletons. The ten largest clones capture 15% to 20% of the sample. Taken with the paper, the label for treatment or condition translates to: live attenuated yellow fever vaccine strain. The source material was PBMCs, sampled approximately 22 days after the first yellow fever vaccination. The receptors originated from a man between 18 and 35 years old who received the YFV17D yellow fever vaccine.

The table lists this clonotype with a few counts. The chain has TRBV25-1 and TRBJ1-1, with D hard to call. V was clipped by 3 bases and J by 5 bases, with 7 bases between them. Germline-derived CDR1 and CDR2 are MGHDK and SYGVNS. This CDR3 is built from 12 residues. The CDR3: CASSDVGTEAFF. The CDR3 bases are TGTGCCAGCAGTGATGTAGGGACTGAAGCTTTCTTT.

This clonotype has a handful of counts. The chain recombines TRBV21-1 with TRBJ1-6; the table's D call, TRBD1, has no DNA check behind it. TRBV21-1 is labeled a pseudogene. The CDR3 covers 16 residues. The CDR3 spells CASSKVIGQVDSPLHF. The DNA of the CDR3 is TGTGCCAGCAGCAAAGTGATTGGACAGGTGGATTCACCCCTCCACTTT.

In its sample, this clonotype was seen a few times. This sequence joins TRBV20-1 and TRBJ2-1; TRBD2 aligns across 11 bases. Trimming took 3 bases from V and 4 from J; bases not matched to a gene: 5. Per germline, CDR1 DFQATT and CDR2 SNEGSKA (reference sequence). The CDR3 runs to 15 residues. The CDR3 sequence is CSASYRTSGYNEQFF. The CDR3 coding sequence is TGCAGTGCTAGCTACCGGACTAGCGGGTACAATGAGCAGTTCTTC.

This clonotype was seen ten or more times. V is TRBV15 and J is TRBJ1-6, with 8 bases fitting TRBD1. The CDR3 covers 16 residues. V lost 3 bases and J lost 6; bases outside the gene matches: 7. Germline loops: CDR1 LNHNV, CDR2 YYDKDF (reference sequence). The CDR3 here is CATSRGGQGGNSPLHF. The CDR3 DNA sequence: TGTGCCACCAGCAGGGGTGGACAGGGTGGTAATTCACCCCTCCACTTT.

The J gene is TRBJ1-6, the V gene TRBV18; no firm D call. The V gene lost 1 base and the J gene lost 8 bases, with 15 bases spanning the gap. The length of the CDR3 is 16 residues. CDR1 is KGHSH, CDR2 LQKENI, per germline. CDR3 region: CASSPHGVINHSPLHF. For the CDR3, the DNA is TGTGCCAGCTCACCACACGGGGTGATCAATCATTCACCCCTCCACTTT. Using reference TRBV18 and TRBJ1-6 for the parts outside the CDR3, the full variable domain is NAGVMQNPRHLVRRRGQEARLRCSPMKGHSHVYWYRQLPEEGLKFMVYLQKENIIDESGMPKERFSAEFPKEGPSILRIQQVVRGDSAAYFCASSPHGVINHSPLHFGNGTRLTVT.

This clonotype was observed many times. Compared with germline, one end of the junction differs, possibly owing to a read error. DNA of the CDR3: TGTGCCAGCAGCCTTTCAGGGTACAATGAGCAGTTCTTC. This translates into CASSLSGYNEQFF. The rearrangement links TRBV5-1 to TRBJ2-1; D might be TRBD1 (5 bases). Germline V CDR1 and CDR2: SGHRS, YFSETQ. This CDR3 region has 13 residues. Together with reference TRBV5-1 and TRBJ2-1, the CDR3 gives the full variable domain: KAGVTQTPRYLIKTRGQQVTLSCSPISGHRSVSWYQQTPGQGLQFLFEYFSETQRNKGNFPGRFSGRQFSNSRSEMNVSTLELGDSALYLCASSLSGYNEQFFGPGTRLTVL.

The chain combines TRBV7-6 with TRBJ2-3, with 8 bases identical to TRBD2. Trimming took 1 base from V and 0 from J; bases not matched to a gene: 9. The CDR3 length is 18 residues. Germline CDR1 SGHVS, CDR2 FNYEAQ. CDR3: CASSLGPGSGASTDTQYF. The CDR3 bases are TGTGCCAGCAGCTTAGGCCCAGGTAGCGGGGCTAGCACAGATACGCAGTATTTT.

This clonotype was counted between two and nine times. The chain joins TRBV7-8 to TRBJ1-5; D uncertain. V shed 3 bases and J shed 1 base, with 7 bases lying between them. The CDR3 is made up of 14 amino acids. Germline V lookup: CDR1 SGHVS, CDR2 FQNEAQ. The DNA for the CDR3 is TGTGCCAGCAGCTTTGCGAAAAGCAATCAGCCCCAGCATTTT. It translates to CASSFAKSNQPQHF.

The chain carries TRBV5-6 and TRBJ2-1; maybe TRBD2 (6 bases). Between the trimmed V and J ends, which lost 3 bases and 4 bases, there was a span of 14 bases. The germline gives CDR1 SGHDT, CDR2 YYEEEE. This CDR3 is 15 amino acids long. The CDR3 spells CASSSRAGYYNEQFF. CDR3 nucleotide sequence: TGTGCCAGCAGCTCGCGGGCGGGGTATTACAATGAGCAGTTCTTC.

This clonotype was seen a few times. CDR3 sequence: CASSLLGSVSDTGELFF. CDR3 nucleotide sequence: TGTGCCAGCAGTCTCTTAGGATCCGTTTCGGACACCGGGGAGCTGTTTTTT. The chain carries TRBV28 and TRBJ2-2; the D is unclear. Germline CDR1 MDHEN, CDR2 SYDVKM. V lost 5 bases to trimming and J lost 3 bases, with 19 bases between them. This CDR3 contains 17 residues. Full variable domain (remainder filled in from reference TRBV28 and TRBJ2-2): DVKVTQSSRYLVKRTGEKVFLECVQDMDHENMFWYRQDPGLGLRLIYFSYDVKMKEKGDIPEGYSVSREKKERFSLILESASTNQTSMYLCASSLLGSVSDTGELFFGEGSRLTVL.

This clonotype was detected only a few times. The chain recombines TRBV20-1 with TRBJ1-3, with D unclear. The CDR3 is 12 amino acids. Germline V gives CDR1 DFQATT, CDR2 SNEGSKA (reference sequence). V shed 4 bases and J shed 0 bases, with 4 bases lying between them. The CDR3 DNA sequence: TGCAGTGCTACGCGCTCTGGAAACACCATATATTTT. It specifies CSATRSGNTIYF.

This clonotype was observed many times. V and J are TRBV7-9 and TRBJ2-7; 7 nucleotides align to TRBD2. The germline V gene encodes CDR1 SEHNR and CDR2 FQNEAQ (reference sequence). Germline trimming cut 3 bases from V and 6 bases from J; bases unmatched to any gene: 2. The CDR3 sequence is 12 residues long. The DNA for the CDR3 is TGTGCCAGCAGCTTCACGGGGGGCGAGCAGTACGTC. Translating gives CASSFTGGEQYV.

This clonotype was detected a few times. The rearrangement uses TRBV5-6 and TRBJ2-7, with TRBD2 matching 7 bases. Germline V gene lookup returns CDR1 SGHDT and CDR2 YYEEEE. This CDR3 contains 16 residues. Germline trimming cut 3 bases from V and 0 bases from J; bases unmatched to any gene: 9. The CDR3 sequence is CASSWDYAGSSYEQYF. CDR3 nucleotide sequence: TGTGCCAGCAGCTGGGACTACGCCGGGAGCTCCTACGAGCAGTACTTC.

In its sample, this clonotype was seen many times. The J gene is TRBJ2-3, the V gene TRBV10-3; TRBD2 aligns across 9 bases. The germline gives CDR1 ENHRY, CDR2 SYGVKD. CDR3 length equals 15 residues. Unmatched junction bases numbered 6, after V lost 4 bases and J lost 4 bases. CDR3 nucleotides: TGTGCCATCAGTGGTACTAGCGGGTCTCCAGATACGCAGTATTTT. Translated: CAISGTSGSPDTQYF.

This clonotype has a handful of counts. The CDR3 DNA is TGTGCCAGCAGCCAAGATCGAATCGGGGGGGCCCTTGGGGAGCAGTTCTTC. Its translation: CASSQDRIGGALGEQFF. The V gene is TRBV3-1, the J gene TRBJ2-1; 8 bases fit TRBD2. The CDR3 is 17 residues long. From germline, CDR1 is LGHDT and CDR2 YNNKEL (reference sequence). Trimming took 0 bases from V and 10 from J; bases not matched to a gene: 14.

This clonotype was picked up a small number of times. The rearrangement links TRBV5-5 to TRBJ2-5; D uncertain. The CDR3 has 12 amino acids. V lost 2 bases and J 5 bases, leaving 7 bases between the germline ends. Germline V lookup: CDR1 SGHKS, CDR2 YYEKEE (reference sequence). CDR3 loop: CASSLYRETQYF. The CDR3 DNA is TGTGCCAGCAGCTTATACCGTGAGACCCAGTACTTC. Full variable domain (rest looked up from reference TRBV5-5 and TRBJ2-5): DAGVTQSPTHLIKTRGQQVTLRCSPISGHKSVSWYQQVLGQGPQFIFQYYEKEERGRGNFPDRFSARQFPNYSSELNVNALLLGDSALYLCASSLYRETQYFGPGTRLLVL.

This clonotype was seen a few times. CDR3 region: CASRGDRGRTGANVLTF. DNA for the CDR3: TGTGCCAGCAGGGGGGACAGGGGGCGTACTGGGGCCAACGTCCTGACTTTC. The chain couples TRBV2 to TRBJ2-6; 12 nucleotides agree with TRBD1. V dropped 6 bases and J dropped 2; count of bases not matched to a gene: 5. The length of the CDR3 is 17 residues. CDR1 and CDR2 (germline): SNHLY, FYNNEI.

This clonotype was picked up a small number of times. The chain employs TRBV7-2 and TRBJ2-7; TRBD2 aligns across 9 bases. Germline assignment: CDR1 SGHTA and CDR2 FQGNSA. The length of the CDR3 is 16 residues. Unmatched junction bases numbered 14, after V lost 5 bases and J lost 6 bases. The CDR3 loop is CASSPRGAGGFGEQYF. DNA of the CDR3: TGTGCCAGCAGCCCCCGGGGAGCGGGGGGTTTTGGCGAGCAGTACTTC.

The sample holds many counts of this clonotype. This chain connects TRBV4-3 to TRBJ2-1; D is uncertain. Germline V gene sequence: CDR1 LGHNA, CDR2 YSLEER. CDR3 size: 15 residues. V was trimmed by 3 bases and J by 0 bases, leaving 9 bases between them. This CDR3 reads CASSQTESSYNEQFF. DNA for the CDR3: TGCGCCAGCAGCCAGACGGAGAGCTCCTACAATGAGCAGTTCTTC.

The CDR3 sequence: CASSSPRQVYGYTF. The CDR3 nucleotides read TGTGCCAGCAGTTCCCCCCGACAGGTCTATGGCTACACCTTC. The chain employs TRBV6-5 and TRBJ1-2; a weak D match, TRBD1 (6 bases). The V end lost 4 bases, the J end lost 4 bases, and 13 bases lay between the germline ends. Germline V lookup: CDR1 MNHEY, CDR2 SVGAGI. This CDR3 has 14 residues.

This clonotype was observed a few times. The CDR3 DNA reads TGTGCCAGCAGTTCGACAGGGCGGACCGGCCTGTACTTC. It encodes CASSSTGRTGLYF. V gene TRBV6-5 combines with J gene TRBJ2-4; 7 nucleotides line up with TRBD1. This CDR3 is 13 amino acids long. The trim removed 4 bases at V and 15 bases at J, leaving 12 bases unmatched. The germline CDR1 and CDR2 sequences are MNHEY and SVGAGI.

This clonotype was observed a single time. The genes are TRBV7-8 and TRBJ2-7, with 9 bases fitting TRBD2. J lost 2 bases, V lost 4 bases, and 6 bases had no gene match. Germline V gene sequence: CDR1 SGHVS, CDR2 FQNEAQ. The CDR3 covers 15 residues. The CDR3 spells CASSWSSGGPYEQYV. CDR3 nucleotide sequence: TGTGCCAGCAGCTGGAGTAGCGGGGGTCCCTACGAGCAGTACGTC.

In its sample, this clonotype was seen a few times. The V call is TRBV11-2, the J call TRBJ2-2; 9 nucleotides line up with TRBD2. With 1 base clipped from V and 3 bases from J, the junction kept 6 bases outside the gene matches. The CDR3 is 17 residues long. Germline V gene data show CDR1 as SGHAT and CDR2 as FQNNGV. Here the CDR3 DNA reads TGTGCCAGCAGCTTAGGTCCGCGGGGGGGCGACACCGGGGAGCTGTTTTTT. This encodes CASSLGPRGGDTGELFF. Drawing the rest from reference TRBV11-2 and TRBJ2-2, the complete variable domain is EAGVAQSPRYKIIEKRQSVAFWCNPISGHATLYWYQQILGQGPKLLIQFQNNGVVDDSQLPKDRFSAERLKGVDSTLKIQPAKLEDSAVYLCASSLGPRGGDTGELFFGEGSRLTVL.

This clonotype was recorded a few times. The genes are TRBV7-8 and TRBJ2-1; D is undetermined. The CDR3 loop spans 16 amino acids. Trimming stripped 5 bases from V and 2 bases from J, with 16 bases between. Germline V CDR1 and CDR2: SGHVS, FQNEAQ. CDR3 amino acids: CASSARSTRAYNEQFF. The CDR3 DNA is TGTGCCAGCAGCGCCCGTTCCACAAGAGCCTACAATGAGCAGTTCTTC.